The rows below give T cell receptor beta chains drawn from one sample of a study of T cell repertoires in cytomegalovirus infection. TCRdb independently ran MiXCR on the reads; one entry per CDR3 protein. The sample shows some 700,000 distinct CDR3 sequences, under 40% of them seen only once. Sequencing was performed on PBMCs. These receptors all stem from a human donor in good health (CMV status not recorded). Some clones in this sample may be carry-over from other donors' samples. Each CDR3 is given with its conserved first and last residue. Each record gives: J gene, clone size, D gene, V gene, CDR3 protein, CDR3 DNA. D genes are given only for firm matches. For some rows the clone size is stated as once, few or many, or as a class when expanded; others skip it.

j_gene: TRBJ2-1
abundance: NA
d_gene: TRBD2
v_gene: TRBV6-6
CDR3aa: CATRTSGRAYEQFF
CDR3nt: TGTGCCACCCGCACTAGCGGGAGGGCCTATGAGCAGTTCTTC

j_gene: TRBJ1-4
abundance: NA
d_gene: NA
v_gene: TRBV11-2
CDR3aa: CASSSQGKTNEKLFF
CDR3nt: TGTGCCAGCAGCTCGCAAGGGAAGACTAATGAAAAACTGTTTTTT

j_gene: TRBJ1-1
abundance: NA
d_gene: NA
v_gene: TRBV5-6
CDR3aa: CASSSGDLPEAFF
CDR3nt: TGTGCCAGCAGCTCCGGCGACCTACCAGAAGCTTTCTTT

j_gene: TRBJ2-2
abundance: NA
d_gene: NA
v_gene: TRBV4-1
CDR3aa: CASSQPFEGLQKTGELFF
CDR3nt: TGCGCCAGCAGCCAGCCTTTCGAGGGGCTACAAAAGACCGGGGAGCTGTTTTTT

j_gene: TRBJ2-1
abundance: NA
d_gene: NA
v_gene: TRBV2
CDR3aa: CASSERASNEQFF
CDR3nt: TGTGCCAGCAGTGAGCGCGCATCAAATGAGCAGTTCTTC

j_gene: TRBJ2-7
abundance: once
d_gene: TRBD2
v_gene: TRBV2
CDR3aa: CASSLAGVEYEQYF
CDR3nt: TGTGCCAGCAGCCTAGCGGGAGTTGAGTACGAGCAGTACTTC

j_gene: TRBJ1-5
abundance: NA
d_gene: TRBD1
v_gene: TRBV6-1
CDR3aa: CASRRTGDQPQHF
CDR3nt: TGTGCCAGCAGAAGAACAGGGGATCAGCCCCAGCATTTT

j_gene: TRBJ1-2
abundance: NA
d_gene: NA
v_gene: TRBV29-1
CDR3aa: CSVEENTGKTF
CDR3nt: TGCAGCGTTGAAGAGAACACAGGGAAGACCTTC

j_gene: TRBJ1-2
abundance: NA
d_gene: NA
v_gene: TRBV7-2
CDR3aa: CASSLTPDSPTLYGYTF
CDR3nt: TGTGCCAGCAGCTTAACCCCGGACAGTCCTACCCTCTATGGCTACACCTTC

j_gene: TRBJ1-2
abundance: few
d_gene: NA
v_gene: TRBV28
CDR3aa: CASSLLDQAANYGYTF
CDR3nt: TGTGCCAGCAGTTTATTGGATCAAGCAGCCAACTATGGCTACACCTTC

j_gene: TRBJ1-1
abundance: few
d_gene: TRBD1
v_gene: TRBV4-1
CDR3aa: CASSHDRGANTEAFF
CDR3nt: TGCGCCAGCAGCCACGACAGGGGGGCGAACACTGAAGCTTTCTTT

j_gene: TRBJ1-2
abundance: few
d_gene: NA
v_gene: TRBV6-2/TRBV6-3
CDR3aa: CASKDREVYGYTF
CDR3nt: TGTGCCAGCAAGGACAGAGAAGTCTATGGCTACACCTTC

j_gene: TRBJ1-2
abundance: few
d_gene: TRBD1
v_gene: TRBV29-1
CDR3aa: CSDRQGDYGYTF
CDR3nt: TGCAGCGACAGACAGGGCGACTATGGCTACACCTTC